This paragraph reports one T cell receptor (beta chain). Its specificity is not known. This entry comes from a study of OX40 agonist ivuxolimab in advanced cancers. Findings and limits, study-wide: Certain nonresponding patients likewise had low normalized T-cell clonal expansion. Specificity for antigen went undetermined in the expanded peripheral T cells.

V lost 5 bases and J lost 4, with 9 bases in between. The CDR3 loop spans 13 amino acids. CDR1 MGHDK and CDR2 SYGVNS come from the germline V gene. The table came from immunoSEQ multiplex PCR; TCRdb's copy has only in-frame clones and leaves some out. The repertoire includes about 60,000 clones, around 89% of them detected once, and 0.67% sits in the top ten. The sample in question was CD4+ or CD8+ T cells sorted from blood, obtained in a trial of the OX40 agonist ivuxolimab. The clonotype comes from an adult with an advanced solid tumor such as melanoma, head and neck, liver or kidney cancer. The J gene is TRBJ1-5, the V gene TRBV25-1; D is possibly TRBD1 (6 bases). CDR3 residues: CASSMQGNQPQHF. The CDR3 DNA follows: TGTGCCAGCAGTATGCAGGGGAATCAGCCCCAGCATTTT.